The 29 T cell receptor beta chains listed next were all sequenced from one sample in a study of response to subunit inactivated influenza vaccine. TCRdb re-analysed the RT-PCR reads in MiXCR, keeping a single row per CDR3 protein. The sample yields about 700,000 distinct CDR3 sequences, about 15% seen once. Sequenced material: PBMCs from blood, taken less than 15 days before vaccination. The receptors stem from a man aged 45-65 years who received an inactivated influenza vaccine.

The chain combines TRBV28 with TRBJ2-1; no clear D gene. Germline V gene data show CDR1 as MDHEN and CDR2 as SYDVKM. The CDR3 is made up of 12 amino acids. V was shortened by 6 bases and J by 8 bases, with 11 bases between the two germline ends. The CDR3 loop is CASSSLVYEQFF. Here the CDR3 DNA reads TGTGCCAGCAGCTCGCTCGTATATGAGCAGTTCTTC.

This clonotype has only a few counts. V and J are TRBV7-9 and TRBJ1-2; 9 bases map to TRBD1. The J segment lost 3 bases and the V segment lost 10 bases, leaving 3 bases of the junction unmatched. The CDR3 is made up of 12 amino acids. Germline V gene sequence: CDR1 SEHNR, CDR2 FQNEAQ (reference sequence). The CDR3 spells CATTGGDYGYTF. The CDR3 coding sequence is TGTGCCACAACAGGGGGCGACTATGGCTACACCTTC.

The chain recombines TRBV6-2 or TRBV6-3 with TRBJ1-5; no definite D call. Germline V gene sequence: CDR1 MNHEY, CDR2 SVGEGT. Trimming cost V 6 bases and J 4 bases, with 16 bases left between them. This CDR3 contains 15 residues. In nucleotides, the CDR3 is TGTGCCAGCAGGGCTCCAGGTCTGGGGAATCAGCCCCAGCATTTT. Protein product: CASRAPGLGNQPQHF.

V usage is TRBV4-1 and J usage is TRBJ1-2, with a tentative D call TRBD1 (5 bases). V was clipped by 2 bases and J by 4 bases, with 17 bases between them. Per the germline V gene, CDR1 is MGHRA and CDR2 is YSYEKL. The length of the CDR3 is 16 residues. The CDR3 region has the DNA TGCGCCAGCAGCCAATTTTCCACGGACAATCTCTATGGCTACACCTTC. Protein: CASSQFSTDNLYGYTF.

This clonotype was observed a few times. The rearrangement links TRBV7-6 to TRBJ1-4; a possible D gene is TRBD1 (5 bases). The CDR3 is 15 amino acids. Germline values: CDR1 SGHVS, CDR2 FNYEAQ. V lost 0 bases and J 8 bases, leaving 13 bases between the germline ends. In nucleotides, the CDR3 is TGTGCCAGCAGCTTAGCGTCAGGGAGTAGCGAAAAACTGTTTTTT. It is translated as CASSLASGSSEKLFF.

This chain connects TRBV7-6 to TRBJ2-3, with 8 positions matching TRBD2. The CDR3 is made up of 16 amino acids. Germline loops: CDR1 SGHVS, CDR2 FNYEAQ. The V segment lost 1 base and the J segment 1 base; nucleotides outside the gene matches: 4. CDR3 sequence (DNA): TGTGCCAGCAGCTTAGTGACGGGAGGGGGCACAGATACGCAGTATTTT. This codes for CASSLVTGGGTDTQYF.

The table lists this clonotype with a few counts. The chain is built from TRBV12-3 or TRBV12-4 and TRBJ1-1; the match to TRBD1 covers 9 bases. There are 12 residues in the CDR3. Germline trimming cut 5 bases from V and 12 bases from J; bases unmatched to any gene: 7. CDR3: CASSTTGGPPFF. As DNA, the CDR3 is TGTGCCAGCAGTACAACAGGGGGCCCACCTTTCTTT.

The chain is built from TRBV18 and TRBJ2-2, with D possibly matching TRBD2 (5 bases). In germline, CDR1 is KGHSH, CDR2 LQKENI. This CDR3 comprises 17 residues. The V end was cut by 2 bases, the J end by 1 base, with 14 bases between. As DNA, the CDR3 is TGTGCCAGCTCACCAGCTGTTAGCGCGAAGAACACCGGGGAGCTGTTTTTT. Protein product: CASSPAVSAKNTGELFF.

The V and J genes are TRBV4-1 and TRBJ2-1; D perhaps matches TRBD1 (5 bases). Germline V gene data show CDR1 as MGHRA and CDR2 as YSYEKL. The V end was cut by 0 bases, the J end by 9 bases, with 12 bases between. This CDR3 region has 14 residues. The DNA of the CDR3 is TGCGCCAGCAGCCAAGAAGGGGTCTGGGGTGAGCAGTTCTTC. It is translated as CASSQEGVWGEQFF.

The chain employs TRBV20-1 and TRBJ2-3; 10 bases are a match to TRBD2. Germline V CDR1 and CDR2: DFQATT, SNEGSKA (reference sequence). The V and J ends lost 2 bases and 4 bases, in that order; junction bases with no gene match: 6. CDR3 length equals 15 residues. The CDR3 protein is CSARSPSGGSDTQYF. CDR3 nucleotide sequence: TGCAGTGCTAGAAGTCCTAGCGGGGGATCAGATACGCAGTATTTT.

This clonotype occurred a few times. This sequence joins TRBV20-1 and TRBJ2-1, with TRBD2 matching over 8 bases. This CDR3 has 13 amino acids. The V and J ends lost 2 bases and 8 bases, in that order; junction bases with no gene match: 5. Germline V CDR1 and CDR2: DFQATT, SNEGSKA (reference sequence). CDR3 loop: CSARQRGKDEQFF. CDR3 nucleotide sequence: TGCAGTGCTAGACAGCGGGGGAAGGATGAGCAGTTCTTC.

This chain links TRBV9 with TRBJ1-2; D is unresolved. The V and J ends lost 0 bases and 6 bases respectively, with 9 bases between them. This CDR3 has 13 amino acids. The germline V gene has CDR1 SGDLS and CDR2 YYNGEE. CDR3 coding DNA: TGTGCCAGCAGCGTAGGGGAACGGGATGGCTACACCTTC. It specifies CASSVGERDGYTF.

This chain uses TRBV20-1 with TRBJ2-5; 8 nucleotides match TRBD2. J lost 5 bases, V lost 5 bases, and 10 bases had no gene match. CDR1 and CDR2 from the germline V gene are DFQATT and SNEGSKA (reference sequence). The CDR3 spans 14 residues. CDR3 protein: CSAPVAGGGETQYF. The DNA for the CDR3 is TGCAGTGCTCCCGTAGCGGGCGGGGGGGAGACCCAGTACTTC.

In this sample, this clonotype turned up a few times. The rearrangement joins TRBV6-1 to TRBJ2-3; TRBD1 matches 8 bases. Germline CDR1 and CDR2: MNHNS and SASEGT. V shed 5 bases, J shed 5 bases, and the junction held 9 bases outside the gene matches. The CDR3 is 15 amino acids. CDR3 loop: CASSRYRDRRDTQYF. The CDR3 DNA follows: TGTGCCAGCAGTAGATACCGGGACAGGAGAGATACGCAGTATTTT.

This clonotype appeared once. This chain links TRBV3-1 with TRBJ2-1; D remains ambiguous. Trimming removed 3 bases from V and 5 bases from J, with 14 bases in between. The CDR3 is made up of 15 amino acids. The germline V gene encodes CDR1 LGHDT and CDR2 YNNKEL (reference sequence). CDR3 bases: TGTGCCAGCAGCCAGCTACGATCCGCCCACAATGAGCAGTTCTTC. This encodes CASSQLRSAHNEQFF.

The rearrangement links TRBV5-1 to TRBJ2-3, with a weak D call TRBD1 (6 bases). Germline-derived CDR1 and CDR2 are SGHRS and YFSETQ. The CDR3 runs 17 residues. The germline V and J ends were trimmed by 4 bases and 0 bases, with 18 bases remaining between them. CDR3: CASSPTGKGHSTDTQYF. In DNA form, the CDR3 reads TGCGCCAGCAGCCCGACGGGTAAGGGACACAGCACAGATACGCAGTATTTT.

This clonotype appeared a few times. The gene calls are TRBV24-1 and TRBJ2-1; 12 bases map to TRBD2. V shed 4 bases and J 0 bases; nucleotides not matched to a gene: 6. This CDR3 is 18 amino acids long. Germline assignment: CDR1 KGHDR and CDR2 SFDVKD. CDR3 loop: CATSEWTSGISSYNEQFF. The DNA for the CDR3 is TGTGCCACCAGTGAATGGACTAGCGGGATTAGCTCCTACAATGAGCAGTTCTTC.

Of note for this clonotype: This may come from a read error, since a much larger clone is one base off. The rearrangement links TRBV29-1 to TRBJ2-1; D not certain. Germline V gene lookup returns CDR1 SQVTM and CDR2 ANQGSEA. The CDR3 is made up of 13 amino acids. Trimming shortened V by 3 bases and J by 2 bases, and 8 bases separated the two germline ends. Written as DNA, the CDR3 is TGCAGCGTTGAGGGAAATACCTACAATGAGCAGTTCTTC. Protein: CSVEGNTYNEQFF.

This clonotype was counted a few times. This rearrangement joins TRBV6-2 or TRBV6-3 to TRBJ2-7, with D tentatively TRBD1 (7 bases). The germline gives CDR1 MNHEY, CDR2 SVGEGT. This CDR3 contains 17 residues. Trimming took 0 bases from V and 0 from J, leaving 15 bases between them. The CDR3 region has the DNA TGTGCCAGCAGTTACTCCGTGGCAGGGGGGTACTCCTACGAGCAGTACTTC. Translated: CASSYSVAGGYSYEQYF.

This clonotype was recorded at least ten times. The V and J genes are TRBV5-1 and TRBJ2-7, with 11 positions matching TRBD2. Trimming at V came to 0 bases and at J to 7 bases, leaving 12 bases not matched to a gene. Germline CDR1 SGHRS, CDR2 YFSETQ. This CDR3 contains 17 residues. CDR3 in DNA: TGCGCCAGCAGCTTGGCCAATCTACTAGCGGGAGAGACGGAGCAGTACTTC. It encodes CASSLANLLAGETEQYF. Using reference TRBV5-1 and TRBJ2-7 for the parts outside the CDR3, the full variable domain is KAGVTQTPRYLIKTRGQQVTLSCSPISGHRSVSWYQQTPGQGLQFLFEYFSETQRNKGNFPGRFSGRQFSNSRSEMNVSTLELGDSALYLCASSLANLLAGETEQYFGPGTRLTVT.

At least ten counts were recorded for this clonotype. The gene calls are TRBV6-5 and TRBJ2-1; the match to TRBD2 covers 8 bases. CDR3 length: 17 amino acids. The J segment lost 2 bases and the V segment lost 1 base, leaving 7 bases of the junction unmatched. Germline assignment: CDR1 MNHEY and CDR2 SVGAGI. The CDR3 loop is CASSYFSTSVTYNEQFF. The CDR3 bases are TGTGCCAGCAGTTACTTTTCGACTAGCGTCACCTACAATGAGCAGTTCTTC.

The chain combines TRBV19 with TRBJ2-1; D possibly corresponds to TRBD2 (6 bases). CDR3 size: 15 residues. Germline V gives CDR1 LNHDA, CDR2 SQIVND (reference sequence). V gave up 5 bases and J gave up 8 bases, with 19 bases separating them. This CDR3 reads CASSVGLGFIDEQFF. CDR3 coding DNA: TGTGCCAGTAGTGTGGGACTGGGATTCATCGATGAGCAGTTCTTC.

There are many counts of this clonotype. CDR3 protein: CASSNSMGQSWGDTQYF. CDR3 nucleotide sequence: TGCGCCAGCAGCAACTCTATGGGACAATCGTGGGGGGATACGCAGTATTTT. This chain joins TRBV5-1 and TRBJ2-3; D possibly corresponds to TRBD1 (6 bases). V was shortened by 4 bases and J by 6 bases, with 24 bases between the two germline ends. This CDR3 region has 17 residues. Germline values: CDR1 SGHRS, CDR2 YFSETQ. Variable domain in full (rest from reference TRBV5-1 and TRBJ2-3): KAGVTQTPRYLIKTRGQQVTLSCSPISGHRSVSWYQQTPGQGLQFLFEYFSETQRNKGNFPGRFSGRQFSNSRSEMNVSTLELGDSALYLCASSNSMGQSWGDTQYFGPGTRLTVL.

This clonotype was seen repeatedly, ten times or more. The chain uses TRBV6-2 or TRBV6-3 and TRBJ1-1; D gene ambiguous. The CDR3 runs to 16 residues. V gave up 6 bases and J gave up 0 bases, with 17 bases separating them. Germline lookup yields CDR1 MNHEY and CDR2 SVGEGT. The CDR3 loop is CASSRRSGLMNTEAFF. For the CDR3, the DNA is TGTGCCAGCAGCCGCAGATCGGGGTTAATGAACACTGAAGCTTTCTTT.

V usage is TRBV7-3 and J usage is TRBJ2-1; TRBD2 matches at 7 bases. The CDR3 has 16 residues. The V and J ends lost 5 bases and 7 bases, in that order; junction bases with no gene match: 14. The germline CDR1 and CDR2 sequences are SGHTA and FQGTGA. The CDR3 is CASSLVGGGPSNEQFF. The CDR3 DNA sequence: TGTGCCAGCAGCCTTGTTGGGGGAGGGCCGAGTAATGAGCAGTTCTTC.

The rearrangement joins TRBV7-9 to TRBJ1-2, with D perhaps TRBD1 (6 bases). Between the trimmed V and J ends, which lost 5 bases and 4 bases, there was a span of 11 bases. This CDR3 region has 13 residues. CDR1 is SEHNR, CDR2 FQNEAQ, per germline (reference sequence). In nucleotides, the CDR3 is TGTGCCAGCAGCCCGACAGGCTTCTATGGCTACACCTTC. This translates into CASSPTGFYGYTF. The entire variable domain, with the rest obtained from reference TRBV7-9 and TRBJ1-2, is as follows: DTGVSQNPRHKITKRGQNVTFRCDPISEHNRLYWYRQTLGQGPEFLTYFQNEAQLEKSRLLSDRFSAERPKGSFSTLEIQRTEQGDSAMYLCASSPTGFYGYTFGSGTRLTVV.

The sample holds a few counts of this clonotype. The junction shows a germline mismatch at one end, possibly a read error. This sequence joins TRBV20-1 and TRBJ1-5; 12 bases fit TRBD1. The germline V gene encodes CDR1 DFQATT and CDR2 SNEGSKA (reference sequence). This CDR3 contains 17 residues. DNA of the CDR3: TGCTGTGCTAGAGCCGGGACAGGGGGCTACAGCAATCAGCCCCAGCATTTT. It specifies CCARAGTGGYSNQPQHF.

As for this clonotype: With a much larger clone just one base away, this may be a read error. The V and J genes are TRBV12-3 or TRBV12-4 and TRBJ2-2; TRBD2 agrees at 7 bases. J lost 6 bases, V lost 7 bases, and 14 bases had no gene match. This CDR3 is built from 16 residues. Here the CDR3 DNA reads TGTGCCAGCACCCCAAGGGCGGGGGATATACCCGGGGAGCTGTTTTTT. It encodes CASTPRAGDIPGELFF.

This clonotype was seen repeatedly, ten times or more. The genes are TRBV5-1 and TRBJ1-1; 8 bases match TRBD1. V trimming: 4 bases; J trimming: 10 bases; junction bases outside the gene matches: 6. This CDR3 spans 12 amino acids. The germline CDR1 and CDR2 sequences are SGHRS and YFSETQ. CDR3 protein: CASSLGQGRAFF. The CDR3 DNA is TGCGCCAGCAGCCTAGGACAGGGTCGAGCTTTCTTT. The whole variable domain, remainder taken from reference TRBV5-1 and TRBJ1-1, is KAGVTQTPRYLIKTRGQQVTLSCSPISGHRSVSWYQQTPGQGLQFLFEYFSETQRNKGNFPGRFSGRQFSNSRSEMNVSTLELGDSALYLCASSLGQGRAFFGQGTRLTVV.